Presented here are 23 T cell receptor beta chains from one specimen sequenced in a study of blood T cells in healthy people across ages. The second PCR ran about 7 to 12 cycles with a sample-barcoded 5' primer and J-beta primers. A single record per CDR3 protein comes from TCRdb applying MiXCR to the 5' RACE reads. Of about 2 million distinct CDR3 sequences in the sample, roughly 50% are singletons; the top ten hold approximately 2.1%. The sequenced sample was blood. The receptors shown here come from a woman aged 40 to 55 in good health.

This chain connects TRBV25-1 to TRBJ2-5, with 7 positions matching TRBD1. Trimming removed 6 bases from V and 5 bases from J; junction bases left unmatched: 12. There are 15 residues in the CDR3. The germline V gene has CDR1 MGHDK and CDR2 SYGVNS. CDR3 in DNA: TGTGCCAGCAGCCCCGGGACAGATTTTTGGGAGACCCAGTACTTC. Translated, it gives CASSPGTDFWETQYF.

The chain is built from TRBV12-3 or TRBV12-4 and TRBJ2-7, with no clear D. The DNA end is more similar to TRBJ2-5, so the J call may be wrong. The CDR3 contains 14 residues. CDR3 loop: CASSFAADFGTQYF. In nucleotides, the CDR3 is TGTGCCAGCAGTTTCGCAGCTGATTTTGGGACCCAGTACTTC.

The chain joins TRBV4-1 to TRBJ1-1; no definite D call. V lost 0 bases and J lost 0, with 11 bases in between. Germline assignment: CDR1 MGHRA and CDR2 YSYEKL. The length of the CDR3 is 16 residues. The CDR3 sequence is CASSQEGSALNTEAFF. The CDR3 bases are TGCGCCAGCAGCCAAGAGGGCTCAGCGTTGAACACTGAAGCTTTCTTT.

J is TRBJ2-6 and V is TRBV28; 10 bases agree with TRBD1. The V segment lost 5 bases and the J segment 2 bases; nucleotides outside the gene matches: 9. Germline loops: CDR1 MDHEN, CDR2 SYDVKM. This CDR3 is built from 18 residues. The DNA of the CDR3 is TGTGCCAGCAGTGCCTCGGGACAGGGGCTACCTGGGGCCAACGTCCTGACTTTC. Protein sequence: CASSASGQGLPGANVLTF.

The chain carries TRBV5-1 and TRBJ2-7; 15 bases align to TRBD2. This CDR3 region has 21 residues. V shed 4 bases and J 0 bases; nucleotides not matched to a gene: 17. CDR1 is SGHRS, CDR2 YFSETQ, per germline. In nucleotides, the CDR3 is TGCGCCAGCAGCCCGCAGTTGGGCCAAGGGACTAGCGGGGGGAGCTCCTACGAGCAGTACTTC. Translation: CASSPQLGQGTSGGSSYEQYF.

On this clonotype: An end of the junction differs from the germline gene, which may be a read error. The V call is TRBV6-5, the J call TRBJ2-7; TRBD1 matches at 7 bases. This CDR3 comprises 15 residues. Germline loops: CDR1 MNHEY, CDR2 SVGAGI. The CDR3 nucleotides are TGTGCCAGCGGTTACACGGACAGGCACAACTACGAGCAGTACTTC. It specifies CASGYTDRHNYEQYF.

This clonotype was observed at least ten times. The rearrangement uses TRBV25-1 and TRBJ1-6; D ambiguous. There are 13 residues in the CDR3. Trimming shortened V by 8 bases and J by 0 bases, and 5 bases separated the two germline ends. Germline CDR1 MGHDK, CDR2 SYGVNS. CDR3 DNA: TGTGCCAGCCAGAGCTCCTATAATTCACCCCTCCACTTT. Its translation: CASQSSYNSPLHF.

This clonotype was seen only a few times. V usage is TRBV20-1 and J usage is TRBJ2-5, with D hard to call. Germline-derived CDR1 and CDR2 are DFQATT and SNEGSKA (reference sequence). This CDR3 comprises 13 residues. Trimming left V 3 bases short and J 0 bases short, with 8 bases between. The CDR3 protein is CSASRPNQETQYF. CDR3 coding DNA: TGCAGTGCTAGCCGACCTAACCAAGAGACCCAGTACTTC.

V is TRBV7-2 and J is TRBJ1-3; unclear D gene. The CDR3 consists of 14 residues. The germline gives CDR1 SGHTA, CDR2 FQGNSA. The V and J ends lost 0 bases and 2 bases respectively, with 5 bases between them. CDR3 coding DNA: TGTGCCAGCAGCTTAGCGTGGGCTGGAAACACCATATATTTT. Its protein is CASSLAWAGNTIYF.

Of note for this clonotype: At one end the junction does not follow the germline gene, possibly because of a read error. V gene TRBV4-3 combines with J gene TRBJ2-6, with D perhaps matching TRBD1 or TRBD2 (6 bases each). The CDR3 sequence is 16 residues long. The germline gives CDR1 LGHNA, CDR2 YSLEER. CDR3 in amino acids: CAGSQVEGSGADVLTF. Here the CDR3 DNA reads TGCGCCGGCAGCCAAGTAGAGGGGTCGGGGGCCGACGTCCTGACTTTC.

In its sample, this clonotype was seen a few times. V is TRBV9 and J is TRBJ1-2, with D perhaps TRBD1 (6 bases). Per the germline V gene, CDR1 is SGDLS and CDR2 is YYNGEE. The CDR3 loop spans 14 amino acids. V gave up 3 bases and J gave up 4 bases, with 13 bases separating them. The CDR3 region is CASSDRTESYGYTF. The CDR3 coding sequence is TGTGCCAGCAGCGACCGGACAGAAAGCTATGGCTACACCTTC. The full variable domain, rest sourced from reference TRBV9 and TRBJ1-2, is DSGVTQTPKHLITATGQRVTLRCSPRSGDLSVYWYQQSLDQGLQFLIQYYNGEERAKGNILERFSAQQFPDLHSELNLSSLELGDSALYFCASSDRTESYGYTFGSGTRLTVV.

This clonotype was picked up one time. The genes are TRBV28 and TRBJ2-7, with a possible D match to TRBD2 (5 bases). Germline CDR1 and CDR2: MDHEN and SYDVKM. The ends were cut back, 9 bases at V and 6 bases at J, with 15 bases in the middle. The CDR3 consists of 12 residues. The CDR3 nucleotides read TGTGCCAGGAGGAGGATTCCCCTCGAGCAGTACTTC. As protein: CARRRIPLEQYF.

The rearrangement joins TRBV10-1 to TRBJ1-4; D remains unclear. CDR1 and CDR2 (germline): WNHNN, SYGVQD (reference sequence). Trimming stripped 3 bases from V and 0 bases from J, with 8 bases between. The CDR3 consists of 15 residues. The CDR3 is CASSEMGTTNEKLFF. CDR3 nucleotide sequence: TGCGCCAGCAGTGAAATGGGGACAACTAATGAAAAACTGTTTTTT.

This chain joins TRBV5-1 and TRBJ1-6; TRBD1 is a possible D gene (5 bases). V was trimmed by 5 bases and J by 4 bases, leaving 13 bases between them. Germline CDR1 reads SGHRS; CDR2 reads YFSETQ. The CDR3 spans 15 residues. The CDR3 loop is CASRGVQDYNSPLHF. The CDR3 nucleotides read TGCGCCAGCAGGGGGGTCCAGGATTATAATTCACCCCTCCACTTT.

Turning to this clonotype: The germline gene is not matched at one end of the junction; a read error may be the cause. This chain connects TRBV24-1 to TRBJ1-5; no clear D. The CDR3 has 13 residues. The V gene's germline CDR1 is KGHDR and CDR2 SFDVKD. The CDR3 sequence: CATSEDNLQPQHF. DNA for the CDR3: TGTGCTACCAGTGAAGACAATCTTCAGCCCCAGCATTTT.

This clonotype was found once. The chain links TRBV10-3 to TRBJ1-1; possible D gene TRBD1, 6 bases. CDR1 is ENHRY, CDR2 SYGVKD, per germline. The CDR3 sequence is 13 residues long. V lost 6 bases, J lost 6 bases, and 14 bases lay in between. CDR3 residues: CAIRRVGGAEAFF. The CDR3 DNA reads as TGTGCCATCAGGAGGGTAGGGGGAGCTGAAGCTTTCTTT.

The V gene is TRBV7-6, the J gene TRBJ2-3; D is unclear. V lost 5 bases to trimming and J lost 4 bases, with 10 bases between them. Germline assignment: CDR1 SGHVS and CDR2 FNYEAQ. The CDR3 covers 13 residues. CDR3 sequence reads: CASSRVVPDTQYF. The CDR3 DNA reads as TGTGCCAGCAGCCGAGTTGTTCCAGATACGCAGTATTTT.

This rearrangement joins TRBV6-5 to TRBJ2-7; D call uncertain. The CDR3 has 13 amino acids. Trimming took off 5 bases at V and 5 bases at J, with 13 bases between the two ends. Germline lookup yields CDR1 MNHEY and CDR2 SVGAGI. Written as DNA, the CDR3 is TGTGCCAGCAGTACCCAATTGCGGAACGAGCAGTACTTC. Translated: CASSTQLRNEQYF.

The chain is built from TRBV3-1 and TRBJ1-2, with TRBD1 as a possible D gene (5 bases). Trimming stripped 5 bases from V and 3 bases from J, with 16 bases between. The CDR3 contains 15 residues. Germline CDR1 LGHDT, CDR2 YNNKEL (reference sequence). In nucleotides, the CDR3 is TGTGCCAGCAGCAACCTCGGGGGTGCCGACTATGGCTACACCTTC. This gives the protein CASSNLGGADYGYTF.

Points on this clonotype: One end of the junction does not line up with germline, which may come from a read error. The rearrangement links TRBV5-1 to TRBJ2-3; TRBD2 agrees at 13 bases. This CDR3 region has 16 residues. Germline assignment: CDR1 SGHRS and CDR2 YFSETQ. CDR3 protein: CASSPRLAGGSDTRYF. CDR3 bases: TGCGCCAGCAGCCCAAGACTAGCGGGGGGTTCAGATACGCGGTATTTT.

This sequence joins TRBV27 and TRBJ1-4, with 8 bases fitting TRBD1. This CDR3 has 14 residues. The V gene end was trimmed by 7 bases and the J gene end by 5 bases; junction bases not matched to a gene: 6. Germline V gene data show CDR1 as MNHEY and CDR2 as SMNVEV (reference sequence). The CDR3, as DNA: TGTGCCAGCACCACGGACAGGGAGAATGAAAAACTGTTTTTT. Amino acid sequence: CASTTDRENEKLFF.

The V and J genes are TRBV20-1 and TRBJ2-1; D unresolved. Germline lookup yields CDR1 DFQATT and CDR2 SNEGSKA (reference sequence). The CDR3 contains 13 residues. Trimming took off 8 bases at V and 5 bases at J, with 16 bases between the two ends. The CDR3 DNA sequence: TGCAGTACCTTAAGCCGGTGGGACAATGAGCAGTTCTTC. Encoded protein: CSTLSRWDNEQFF.

This chain connects TRBV12-3 or TRBV12-4 to TRBJ2-1; 12 positions match TRBD2. CDR3 length equals 15 residues. J was trimmed by 7 bases and V by 8 bases; bases with no gene match: 9. The DNA of the CDR3 is TGTGCCAGCTGCCCTGGGACTAGCGGGCTTAATGAGCAGTTCTTC. Protein sequence: CASCPGTSGLNEQFF.